The 15 T cell receptor beta chains reported below all come from one sample, sequenced in a study of T cell clonality in common variable immunodeficiency. The protocol was immunoSEQ multiplex PCR, while the TCRdb copy is restricted to in-frame clones and leaves out a portion. The sample contains about 66,000 clones, none of them singletons. Input material: peripheral blood mononuclear cells. The source of these receptors is a person between 18 and 75 years old in good health.

Of note for this clone: From the germline J gene comes the end of the CDR3, since the read stops 3 residues before it. The chain combines TRBV19 with TRBJ2-1; 9 nucleotides line up with TRBD1. V shed 7 bases and J 4 bases; nucleotides not matched to a gene: 5. The CDR3 totals 14 residues. Germline CDR1 is LNHDA and CDR2 is SQIVND (reference sequence). The DNA read from the CDR3 is TGTGCCAGTACCTCCGGGACAGGGTACAATGAG. Protein: CASTSGTGYNE. The entire CDR3 reads CASTSGTGYNEQFF.

This clone occurred many times. The missing CDR3 end, 3 residues past where the read stops, is filled in from the germline J gene. This chain joins TRBV9 and TRBJ2-7; TRBD1 aligns across 10 bases. Unmatched junction bases numbered 2, after V lost 3 bases and J lost 2 bases. This CDR3 spans 14 amino acids. CDR1 is SGDLS, CDR2 YYNGEE, per germline. CDR3 bases read: TGTGCCAGCAGCGACGGACAGGGGGCCTACGAG. Translation: CASSDGQGAYE. The full CDR3 protein reads CASSDGQGAYEQYF.

This clone was seen ten or more times. The CDR3 goes on 3 residues after the read ends, and that part is filled in from the germline J gene. The rearrangement uses TRBV5-1 and TRBJ2-7; D possibly corresponds to TRBD1 (6 bases). V was shortened by 2 bases and J by 2 bases, with 11 bases between the two germline ends. The CDR3 is 14 residues long. Germline CDR1 SGHRS, CDR2 YFSETQ. The DNA read from the CDR3 is TGCGCCAGCAGCTTTGGCAGGGACACCTACGAG. This gives the protein CASSFGRDTYE. The full CDR3 reads CASSFGRDTYEQYF.

This clone has a count of ten or more. The read falls 3 residues short of the CDR3 end, and the missing part is taken from the germline J gene. The J gene is TRBJ2-1, the V gene TRBV19; the match to TRBD2 covers 13 bases. Germline V CDR1 and CDR2: LNHDA, SQIVND (reference sequence). The CDR3 length is 18 residues. V dropped 1 base and J dropped 5; count of bases not matched to a gene: 8. CDR3 DNA (partial): TGTGCCAGTAGTATAGGGACTAGCGGGAGAGTTTTGAACAATGAG. Translated, it gives CASSIGTSGRVLNNE. The whole CDR3 reads CASSIGTSGRVLNNEQFF.

Concerning this clone itself: Sequencing ends 3 residues short of the CDR3 end; the germline J gene provides the rest. The genes are TRBV19 and TRBJ2-3; TRBD2 matches at 11 bases. The CDR3 is made up of 17 amino acids. V gave up 8 bases and J gave up 2 bases; unmatched junction bases: 12. CDR1 LNHDA and CDR2 SQIVND come from the germline V gene (reference sequence). The CDR3: CASHPYRTSGYTDTQYF. Partial CDR3 DNA: TGTGCCAGTCACCCATACAGGACTAGCGGGTACACAGATACG.

This clone was counted many times. The read is 3 residues too short to cover the CDR3 end, so that end is filled in from the germline J gene. V is TRBV19 and J is TRBJ2-1, with D tentatively TRBD2 (5 bases). Looked up from germline, CDR1 is LNHDA and CDR2 is SQIVND (reference sequence). Trimming pared 4 bases from V and 6 bases from J, leaving 13 bases between. The CDR3 totals 14 residues. The CDR3 here is CASSNSDGVNEQFF. CDR3 DNA, as far as it was read: TGTGCCAGTAGTAATTCGGACGGGGTCAATGAG.

This clone was seen at least ten times. From the germline J gene comes the end of the CDR3, since the read stops 3 residues before it. The chain couples TRBV29-1 to TRBJ1-1; D call uncertain. CDR1 SQVTM and CDR2 ANQGSEA come from the germline V gene. With 7 bases removed from V and 0 bases from J, the gap between germline ends came to 6 bases. This CDR3 is built from 11 residues. The covered CDR3 bases are TGCAGCGGGAGGGTGAACACTGAA. Protein product: CSGRVNTE. The complete CDR3 reads CSGRVNTEAFF. The full variable domain, in which reference TRBV29-1 and TRBJ1-1 provide the parts outside the CDR3, is SAVISQKPSRDICQRGTSLTIQCQVDSQVTMMFWYRQQPGQSLTLIATANQGSEATYESGFVIDKFPISRPNLTFSTLTVSNMSPEDSSIYLCSGRVNTEAFFGQGTRLTVV.

This clone was found many times. With the read ending 3 residues before the CDR3 end, the germline J gene is used to fill in that end. The V call is TRBV20-1, the J call TRBJ2-2; 9 bases map to TRBD1. The CDR3 spans 17 residues. Germline values: CDR1 DFQATT, CDR2 SNEGSKA (reference sequence). Losses at the gene ends were 0 bases for V and 6 bases for J; bases not matched to a gene: 11. The CDR3 sequence: CSARDVPGQGLAGELFF. CDR3 bases read: TGCAGTGCTAGAGACGTCCCGGGACAGGGATTAGCCGGGGAG.

This clone has a count of ten or more. The CDR3 goes on 3 residues after the read ends, and that part is filled in from the germline J gene. The chain has TRBV11-2 and TRBJ2-7; no firm D call. CDR1 SGHAT and CDR2 FQNNGV come from the germline V gene. There are 13 residues in the CDR3. The V end lost 1 base, the J end lost 2 bases, and 6 bases lay between the germline ends. The chain's CDR3 is CASSLGPTYEQYF. The sequenced part of the CDR3 DNA is TGTGCCAGCAGCTTAGGGCCGACCTACGAG.

This clone was found many times. The CDR3 extends 3 residues past the end of the read, so its final part is completed from the germline J gene. This chain joins TRBV20-1 and TRBJ2-4; TRBD2 agrees at 15 bases. The trim removed 6 bases at V and 1 base at J, leaving 10 bases unmatched. CDR3 length equals 18 residues. Looked up from germline, CDR1 is DFQATT and CDR2 is SNEGSKA (reference sequence). CDR3 bases read: TGCAGTGCCAGGGCCGGACTAGCGGGAGGGCCGGCCAAAAACATT. Translating it yields CSARAGLAGGPAKNI. The full CDR3 sequence reads CSARAGLAGGPAKNIQYF.

At least ten counts were recorded for this clone. Read coverage stops 3 residues before the CDR3 terminus; the germline J gene supplies the remainder. The J gene is TRBJ1-6, the V gene TRBV5-6, with TRBD1 as a possible D gene (6 bases). Germline V gene sequence: CDR1 SGHDT, CDR2 YYEEEE. The V end lost 2 bases, the J end lost 7 bases, and 13 bases lay between the germline ends. This CDR3 contains 15 residues. The CDR3 bases that were read are TGTGCCAGCAGCTTTTGGCAGGGGCAAAATTCACCC. It translates to CASSFWQGQNSP. The whole CDR3 region reads CASSFWQGQNSPLHF.

This clone was counted many times. The CDR3 goes on 3 residues after the read ends, and that part is filled in from the germline J gene. This rearrangement joins TRBV20-1 to TRBJ2-4; TRBD1 matches at 7 bases. Germline V gives CDR1 DFQATT, CDR2 SNEGSKA (reference sequence). The junction had 9 bases not matched to a gene; V was cut back by 0 bases and J by 4 bases. This CDR3 is built from 16 residues. This chain's CDR3 is CSARDVVTGSKNIQYF. The DNA read from the CDR3 is TGCAGTGCTAGAGATGTTGTGACAGGGTCAAAAAACATT.

This clone has ten or more counts. The CDR3 extends 3 residues past the end of the read, so its final part is completed from the germline J gene. The chain is built from TRBV7-3 and TRBJ2-7, with 11 positions matching TRBD1. Germline CDR1 and CDR2: SGHTA and FQGTGA. J gave up 3 bases and V 6 bases, and 7 bases lay outside the gene matches. This CDR3 spans 15 amino acids. The CDR3 loop is CASSWTGTGGYEQYF. The CDR3 DNA, read in part, is TGTGCCAGCAGTTGGACAGGGACAGGGGGCTACGAG.

In its sample, this clone was seen many times. The missing CDR3 end, 3 residues past where the read stops, is filled in from the germline J gene. The chain recombines TRBV19 with TRBJ1-2; D is unresolved. The CDR3 extends over 14 amino acids. The V gene's germline CDR1 is LNHDA and CDR2 SQIVND (reference sequence). This CDR3 is CASSMGASSYDYTF. The CDR3 bases that were read are TGTGCCAGTAGTATGGGCGCTAGCTCCTACGAC.

In this sample, this clone turned up many times. The DNA is left out, because the CDR3 cannot be placed on it with certainty; the CDR3 is given as TCRdb lists it. The genes are TRBV7-9 and TRBJ2-1; the DNA was not compared with TRBD1-2, the D call given in the table. The CDR3 spans 14 residues, counting both ends. The germline V gene encodes CDR1 SEHNR and CDR2 FQNEAQ (reference sequence). CDR3 residues: CASSFGPGGNEQFF.